A selection of T cell receptor beta chains follows, all from one sample in a study of blood T cell repertoires in COVID-19. Data came from immunoSEQ multiplex PCR; TCRdb stores just in-frame clones and leaves some out. The profile shows about 92,000 clones, around 82% of them singletons. Sequenced: peripheral blood. These receptors were taken from a man aged 45-60 years who had recovered from COVID-19. Each CDR3 is given with its conserved first and last residue. The D gene is left open where the match is weak. Clone size is given for some rows only: seen once, a few or many times, or a class if the clone is expanded.

>TRBD1|TRBV10-1|TRBJ2-2|-
TGCGCCAGCAGAGAGACAGGGGACACCGGGGAGCTGTTTTTT
CASRETGDTGELFF
>TRBD2|TRBV7-6|TRBJ2-3|-
TGTGCCAGCAGCTCCAGACTAGCGCGGAAATCTAGCACAGATACGCAGTATTTT
CASSSRLARKSSTDTQYF
>TRBD1|TRBV18|TRBJ2-1|-
TGTGCCAGCTCACCACAGACAGGGAGAGTTCATGAGCAGTTCTTC
CASSPQTGRVHEQFF
>-|TRBV29-1|TRBJ1-4|-
TGCAGCGTTGAAGGGACAGAGGAGGAAAAACTGTTTTTT
CSVEGTEEEKLFF
>-|TRBV5-1|TRBJ2-1|-
TGCGCCAGCAGCTTGAGCGGCGGTAATGAGCAGTTCTTC
CASSLSGGNEQFF
>-|TRBV18|TRBJ1-5|-
TGTGCCAGCTCACTAGACCCGGGGAATCAGCCCCAGCATTTT
CASSLDPGNQPQHF
>TRBD1|TRBV18|TRBJ1-1|-
TGTGCCAGCTCACCCAACTCCGGACAGGGGGAAGCTTTCTTT
CASSPNSGQGEAFF
>-|TRBV24-1|TRBJ2-2|-
TGTGCCACCAGTGATTCTAGGGAGGCCGGGGAGCTGTTTTTT
CATSDSREAGELFF
>TRBD1|TRBV6-4|TRBJ2-2|-
TGTGCCAGGAGAGGGGGCTCCGGGGAGCTGTTTTTT
CARRGGSGELFF
>TRBD1|TRBV2|TRBJ2-2|-
TGTGCCAGCAGGAGGGGACAGGGGCCGAACACCGGGGAGCTGTTTTTT
CASRRGQGPNTGELFF
>-|TRBV27|TRBJ2-3|-
TGTGCCAGCCGCGATAGACAGAGAACTAGCACAGATACGCAGTATTTT
CASRDRQRTSTDTQYF
>-|TRBV6-2/TRBV6-3|TRBJ1-1|-
TGTGCCAGCAGTTACTCGATCTCTAGGAATCTGAACACTGAAGCTTTCTTT
CASSYSISRNLNTEAFF
>-|TRBV12-3/TRBV12-4|TRBJ1-1|-
TGTGCCAGCAAACGGGGAACTGAAGCTTTCTTT
CASKRGTEAFF
>TRBD1|TRBV7-3|TRBJ1-1|-
TGTGCCAGCAGCCCAAAGAACAGGGGCGTGATGAACACTGAAGCTTTCTTT
CASSPKNRGVMNTEAFF
>-|TRBV6-5|TRBJ1-4|-
TGTGCCAGCGTAGATCGGGGGGGTTCGGAAAAACTGTTTTTT
CASVDRGGSEKLFF
>TRBD1|TRBV28|TRBJ1-4|-
TGTGCCAGCTCACCCCGGGGACAGCCGAGTGAAAAACTGTTTTTT
CASSPRGQPSEKLFF
>TRBD1|TRBV9|TRBJ1-6|once
TGTGCCAGCAGCCTCGCCGACAGGGGGAATTCACCCCTCCACTTT
CASSLADRGNSPLHF
>-|TRBV6-5|TRBJ1-4|-
TGTGCCAGCAGAGGAGCGGGCCTTAATGAAAAACTGTTTTTT
CASRGAGLNEKLFF
>TRBD1|TRBV7-2|TRBJ2-2|-
TGTGCCAGCAGCGCGGGACAGGCGAACACCGGGGAGCTGTTTTTT
CASSAGQANTGELFF
>TRBD1|TRBV2|TRBJ1-3|few
TGTGCCAGCAGTGAAAGGGGGCTGGGAAACACCATATATTTT
CASSERGLGNTIYF
>TRBD1|TRBV5-1|TRBJ2-3|-
TGCGCCAGCAGCACGACAGGGGGATTAGATACGCAGTATTTT
CASSTTGGLDTQYF
>TRBD2|TRBV5-1|TRBJ2-5|-
TGCGCCAGCAGCTTGGCTAGCGGGGGACCAGAGACCCAGTACTTC
CASSLASGGPETQYF